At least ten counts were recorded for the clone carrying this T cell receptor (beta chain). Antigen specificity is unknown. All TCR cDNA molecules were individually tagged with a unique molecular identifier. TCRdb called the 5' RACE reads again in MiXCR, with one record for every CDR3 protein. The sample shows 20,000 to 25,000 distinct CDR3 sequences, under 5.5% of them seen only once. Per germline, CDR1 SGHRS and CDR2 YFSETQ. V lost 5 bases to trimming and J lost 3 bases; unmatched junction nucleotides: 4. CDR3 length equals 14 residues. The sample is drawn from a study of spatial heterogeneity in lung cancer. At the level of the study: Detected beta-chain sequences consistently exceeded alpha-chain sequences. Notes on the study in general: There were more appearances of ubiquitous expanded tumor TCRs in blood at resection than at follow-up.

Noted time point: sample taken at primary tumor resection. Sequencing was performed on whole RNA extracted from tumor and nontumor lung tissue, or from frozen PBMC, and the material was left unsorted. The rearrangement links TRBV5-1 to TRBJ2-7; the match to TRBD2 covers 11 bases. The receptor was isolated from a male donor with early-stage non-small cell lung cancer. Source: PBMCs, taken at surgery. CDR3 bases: TGCGCCAGCAGTCGACTAGCGGGAAACTACGAGCAGTACTTC. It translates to CASSRLAGNYEQYF.